This T cell receptor beta chain originates from a study of shared clonotypes between healthy human individuals. Study summary: There were three CD4 naive, three CD4 memory, two CD8 naive and one CD8 memory plates per donor. Study findings and constraints: Blood was the sole source, and tissue repertoires probably differ. Generation probabilities of non-shared clonotypes were lower (relative to those shared by all four donors).

CDR3 length: 14 residues. Looked up from germline, CDR1 is MNHNY and CDR2 is SVGAGI (reference sequence). Trimming pared 5 bases from V and 0 bases from J, leaving 10 bases between. A word on this clone: The antigen remains unidentified.

TCRdb keeps only in-frame clones here, not all; method: immunoSEQ multiplex PCR. The sample gives about 1.1 million clones, roughly 77% of which show up once; almost 0.9% is in the top ten. The TCR originated in a young man in good health. Some clones in this sample may be carry-over from other donors' samples. The chain combines TRBV6-6 with TRBJ1-1, with D possibly TRBD1 on 5 matching bases. Sequenced input: memory CD4+ T cells from PBMCs. The subset is: CD45RA-negative fraction. This CDR3 reads CASSRQNMNTEAFF. CDR3 sequence (DNA): TGTGCCAGCAGTCGACAGAACATGAACACTGAAGCTTTCTTT.